Sequencing of this T cell receptor (beta chain) was carried out in a study of T cell changes during pregnancy in multiple sclerosis. Some clones are missing from TCRdb's copy, which holds only in-frame ones; the method was immunoSEQ multiplex PCR. The table includes some 79,000 clones, around nine tenths detected once. The V gene end was trimmed by 3 bases and the J gene end by 9 bases; junction bases not matched to a gene: 12. Germline CDR1 is SGHTA and CDR2 is FQGNSA. This CDR3 comprises 17 residues. The V and J genes are TRBV7-2 and TRBJ1-6; 9 nucleotides align to TRBD1. The sequence derives from a female donor with multiple sclerosis, enrolled in a pregnancy study. The starting material was CD4+ T cells from peripheral blood mononuclear cells, obtained in the second trimester of pregnancy. The CDR3 is CASSFWLNPGQGSPLHF. CDR3 nucleotides: TGTGCCAGCAGCTTTTGGCTCAACCCGGGACAGGGTTCACCCCTCCACTTT.